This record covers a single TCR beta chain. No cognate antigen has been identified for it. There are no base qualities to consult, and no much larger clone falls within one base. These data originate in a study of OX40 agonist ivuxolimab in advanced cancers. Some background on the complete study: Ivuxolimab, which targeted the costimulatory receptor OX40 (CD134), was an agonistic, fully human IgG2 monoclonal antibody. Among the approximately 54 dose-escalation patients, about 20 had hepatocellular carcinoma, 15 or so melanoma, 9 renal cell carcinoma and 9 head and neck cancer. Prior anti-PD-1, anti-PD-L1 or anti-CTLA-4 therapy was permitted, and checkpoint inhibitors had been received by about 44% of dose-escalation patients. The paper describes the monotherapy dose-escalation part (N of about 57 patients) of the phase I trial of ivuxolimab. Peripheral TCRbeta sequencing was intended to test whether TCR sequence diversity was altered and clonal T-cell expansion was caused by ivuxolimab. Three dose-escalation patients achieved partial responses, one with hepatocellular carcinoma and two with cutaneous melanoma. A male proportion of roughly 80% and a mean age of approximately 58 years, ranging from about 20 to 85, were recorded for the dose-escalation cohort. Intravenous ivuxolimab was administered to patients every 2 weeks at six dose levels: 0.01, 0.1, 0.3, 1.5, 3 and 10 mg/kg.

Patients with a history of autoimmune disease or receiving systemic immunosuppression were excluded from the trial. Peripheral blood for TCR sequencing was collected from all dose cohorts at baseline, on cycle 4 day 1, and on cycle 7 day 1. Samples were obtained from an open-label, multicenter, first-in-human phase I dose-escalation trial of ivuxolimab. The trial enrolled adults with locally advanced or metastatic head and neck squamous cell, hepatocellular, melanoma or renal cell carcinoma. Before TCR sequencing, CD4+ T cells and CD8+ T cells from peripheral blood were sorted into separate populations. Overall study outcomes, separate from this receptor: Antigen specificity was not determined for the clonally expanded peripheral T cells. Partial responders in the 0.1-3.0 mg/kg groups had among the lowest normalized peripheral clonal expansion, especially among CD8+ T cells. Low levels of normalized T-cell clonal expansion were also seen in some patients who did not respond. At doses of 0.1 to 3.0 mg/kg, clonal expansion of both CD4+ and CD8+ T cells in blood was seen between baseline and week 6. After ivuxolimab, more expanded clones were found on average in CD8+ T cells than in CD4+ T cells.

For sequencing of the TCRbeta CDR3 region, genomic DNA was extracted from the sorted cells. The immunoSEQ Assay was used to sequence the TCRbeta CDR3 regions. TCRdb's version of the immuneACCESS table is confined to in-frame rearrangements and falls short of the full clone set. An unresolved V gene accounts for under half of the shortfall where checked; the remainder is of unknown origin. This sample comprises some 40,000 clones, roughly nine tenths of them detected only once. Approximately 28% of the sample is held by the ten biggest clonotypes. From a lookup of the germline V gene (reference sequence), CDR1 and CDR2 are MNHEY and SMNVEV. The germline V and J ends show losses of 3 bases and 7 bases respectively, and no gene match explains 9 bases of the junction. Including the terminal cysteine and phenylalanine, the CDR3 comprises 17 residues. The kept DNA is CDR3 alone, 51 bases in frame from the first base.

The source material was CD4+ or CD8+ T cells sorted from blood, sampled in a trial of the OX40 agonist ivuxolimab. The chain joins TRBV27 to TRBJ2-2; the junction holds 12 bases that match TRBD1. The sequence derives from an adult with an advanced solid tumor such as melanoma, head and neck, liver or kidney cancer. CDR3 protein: CASSFGPGTGGIGELFF. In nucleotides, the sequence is TGTGCCAGCAGTTTTGGCCCCGGGACAGGGGGCATCGGGGAGCTGTTTTTT.